Each of the 19 T cell receptor beta chains below was sequenced from the same sample in a study of a mutant IDH1 vaccine in newly diagnosed glioma. Libraries were prepared by immunoSEQ multiplex PCR; TCRdb keeps only in-frame clonotypes and omits some of them. The data hold about 40,000 clones, with more than 85% observed a single time. Time point defined: week 5, during vaccination. In the vaccine, a single dose held 300 ug of the mutant IDH1 20-mer peptide, along with topical imiquimod. The antigens for these receptors are not known. The sequencing here drew on PBMCs, taken from a glioma patient whose treatment included an IDH1 peptide vaccine. The receptor set was obtained from a man aged 50-59 years with glioma.

This clone has just one count. The chain couples TRBV30 to TRBJ2-7; 8 positions match TRBD1. The length of the CDR3 is 16 residues. Germline assignment: CDR1 GTSNPN and CDR2 SVGIG (reference sequence). Losses at the gene ends were 0 bases for V and 2 bases for J; bases not matched to a gene: 9. CDR3 coding DNA: TGTGCCTGGAGTGTTGGGTTCGGGACAGGCGCCTACGAGCAGTACTTC. Amino acids: CAWSVGFGTGAYEQYF.

This clone was picked up one time. J is TRBJ1-6 and V is TRBV30; D is unclear. Germline V gene lookup returns CDR1 GTSNPN and CDR2 SVGIG (reference sequence). The CDR3 is made up of 15 amino acids. Trimming removed 5 bases at V and 4 bases at J, with 15 bases between. CDR3 in DNA: TGTGCCTGGGGGAGGCTCGGCGGGTATAATTCACCCCTCCACTTT. Protein product: CAWGRLGGYNSPLHF.

The chain uses TRBV6-5 and TRBJ1-3; unclear D gene. There are 14 residues in the CDR3. V dropped 5 bases and J dropped 0 bases, with 8 bases sitting between them. The germline CDR1 and CDR2 sequences are MNHEY and SVGAGI. The CDR3 region is CASSPGGSGNTIYF. Here the CDR3 DNA reads TGTGCCAGCAGTCCGGGAGGCTCTGGAAACACCATATATTTT.

This clone has only one observation. The V gene is TRBV18, the J gene TRBJ2-2; D is unresolved. Germline V gene data show CDR1 as KGHSH and CDR2 as LQKENI. The V and J ends lost 0 bases and 0 bases respectively, with 11 bases between them. CDR3 length equals 17 residues. This CDR3 is CASSPPRTASNTGELFF. In nucleotides, the CDR3 is TGTGCCAGCTCACCACCGCGAACGGCCTCGAACACCGGGGAGCTGTTTTTT.

This chain uses TRBV19 with TRBJ1-5; no clear D. In germline, CDR1 is LNHDA, CDR2 SQIVND (reference sequence). Trimming took 9 bases from V and 5 from J, leaving 11 bases between them. CDR3 length: 12 residues. CDR3 amino acids: CARQSPHQPQHF. Here the CDR3 DNA reads TGTGCCAGACAAAGCCCCCATCAGCCCCAGCATTTT. Together with reference TRBV19 and TRBJ1-5, the CDR3 gives the full variable domain: DGGITQSPKYLFRKEGQNVTLSCEQNLNHDAMYWYRQDPGQGLRLIYYSQIVNDFQKGDIAEGYSVSREKKESFPLTVTSAQKNPTAFYLCARQSPHQPQHFGDGTRLSIL.

The CDR3 spells CSVELRDTSAGELFF. In nucleotides, the CDR3 is TGCAGCGTAGAGTTACGGGACACCAGCGCCGGGGAGCTGTTTTTT. The rearrangement links TRBV29-1 to TRBJ2-2; D may be TRBD1 (6 bases). Germline lookup yields CDR1 SQVTM and CDR2 ANQGSEA. CDR3 size: 15 residues. V was clipped by 6 bases and J by 6 bases, with 20 bases between them.

The genes are TRBV6-1 and TRBJ2-7; 8 bases align to TRBD1. This CDR3 contains 15 residues. Germline loops: CDR1 MNHNS, CDR2 SASEGT. Trimming cost V 4 bases and J 0 bases; bases outside gene matches: 5. The CDR3, as DNA: TGTGCCAGCAGTGGGGGACAGGCGCACTCCTACGAGCAGTACTTC. The encoded protein is CASSGGQAHSYEQYF.

The chain combines TRBV2 with TRBJ1-6, with a tentative D call TRBD1 (5 bases). Germline loops: CDR1 SNHLY, CDR2 FYNNEI. CDR3 length equals 18 residues. As DNA, the CDR3 is TGTGCTCAAAACAGGCGGCAGGGAACGAGCTCCTATAATTCACCCCTCCACTTT. Amino acid sequence: CAQNRRQGTSSYNSPLHF.

The V and J genes are TRBV18 and TRBJ1-1; possible D gene TRBD1, 5 bases. The V and J ends lost 2 bases and 5 bases respectively, with 12 bases between them. Germline V gene data show CDR1 as KGHSH and CDR2 as LQKENI. The CDR3 spans 14 residues. CDR3 region: CASSPKEGPTEAFF. For the CDR3, the DNA is TGTGCCAGCTCACCAAAGGAGGGGCCAACTGAAGCTTTCTTT.

The chain joins TRBV6-6 to TRBJ2-2; D is unresolved. With 7 bases removed from V and 0 bases from J, the gap between germline ends came to 12 bases. CDR3 length: 15 amino acids. Germline V gene sequence: CDR1 MNHNY, CDR2 SVGAGI (reference sequence). The CDR3 reads CASKGPGSNTGELFF. CDR3 nucleotide sequence: TGTGCCAGCAAAGGACCCGGATCGAACACCGGGGAGCTGTTTTTT.

The chain links TRBV6-1 to TRBJ2-3; 10 nucleotides agree with TRBD2. The V segment lost 2 bases and the J segment 4 bases; nucleotides outside the gene matches: 3. Germline CDR1 MNHNS, CDR2 SASEGT. The CDR3 consists of 15 residues. CDR3 sequence: CASSEKAGGPDTQYF. The CDR3 nucleotides are TGTGCCAGCAGTGAAAAAGCGGGGGGGCCAGATACGCAGTATTTT.

Of note for this clone: One junction end disagrees with the germline gene, perhaps due to a read error. This chain connects TRBV7-9 to TRBJ1-3; D ambiguous. The CDR3 is made up of 14 amino acids. Per the germline V gene, CDR1 is SEHNR and CDR2 is FQNEAQ (reference sequence). The CDR3 DNA reads as TGTGCCAGCAGCCCAGCTCCGTCTGGTAACACCATATATTTT. As protein: CASSPAPSGNTIYF.

The chain couples TRBV10-2 to TRBJ2-5; the match to TRBD1 covers 7 bases. With 0 bases clipped from V and 2 bases from J, the junction kept 6 bases outside the gene matches. CDR1 is WSHSY, CDR2 SAAADI, per germline. The length of the CDR3 is 16 residues. CDR3 in DNA: TGCGCCAGCAGTGAGTCCCCCCCGGACAGGCAAGAGACCCAGTACTTC. It yields the protein CASSESPPDRQETQYF.

CDR3 amino acids: CSVEELKENTEAFF. CDR3 DNA sequence: TGCAGCGTTGAAGAGCTCAAGGAGAACACTGAAGCTTTCTTT. J is TRBJ1-1 and V is TRBV29-1; D is unclear. Germline-derived CDR1 and CDR2 are SQVTM and ANQGSEA. Trimming pared 0 bases from V and 1 base from J, leaving 9 bases between. The CDR3 extends over 14 amino acids.

This clone has only a few counts. This chain uses TRBV29-1 with TRBJ2-6; 7 nucleotides line up with TRBD1. V lost 4 bases to trimming and J lost 2 bases; unmatched junction nucleotides: 2. Germline V CDR1 and CDR2: SQVTM, ANQGSEA. The CDR3 is 14 amino acids. This chain's CDR3 is CSVGQGTGANVLTF. The CDR3 DNA sequence: TGCAGCGTTGGACAGGGAACTGGGGCCAACGTCCTGACTTTC.

The J gene is TRBJ2-7, the V gene TRBV4-1; 8 bases line up with TRBD1. Germline trimming cut 6 bases from V and 5 bases from J; bases unmatched to any gene: 9. This CDR3 has 14 residues. In germline, CDR1 is MGHRA, CDR2 YSYEKL. CDR3 sequence: CASRPWTGSHEQYF. The CDR3 coding sequence is TGCGCCAGCAGGCCGTGGACAGGGAGCCACGAGCAGTACTTC.

This chain connects TRBV5-1 to TRBJ2-7, with TRBD1 matching over 8 bases. J was trimmed by 0 bases and V by 2 bases; bases with no gene match: 4. This CDR3 has 15 residues. The V gene's germline CDR1 is SGHRS and CDR2 YFSETQ. The CDR3 spells CASSLGTGASYEQYF. CDR3 nucleotide sequence: TGCGCCAGCAGCTTAGGGACAGGCGCCTCCTACGAGCAGTACTTC.

The CDR3 nucleotides read TGTGCCAGCAGTTTCGGGACTAGTTTTGGCACAGATACGCAGTATTTT. This gives the protein CASSFGTSFGTDTQYF. The chain combines TRBV6-5 with TRBJ2-3, with 8 bases identical to TRBD2. V lost 4 bases, J lost 1 base, and 7 bases stayed unmatched. The germline gives CDR1 MNHEY, CDR2 SVGAGI. The CDR3 extends over 16 amino acids.

The chain is built from TRBV10-1 and TRBJ2-3; 7 nucleotides align to TRBD2. The CDR3 contains 15 residues. Germline assignment: CDR1 WNHNN and CDR2 SYGVQD (reference sequence). The junction had 9 bases not matched to a gene; V was cut back by 6 bases and J by 3 bases. CDR3 residues: CASSPGGEATDTQYF. In nucleotides, the CDR3 is TGCGCCAGCAGCCCGGGGGGAGAGGCAACAGATACGCAGTATTTT.